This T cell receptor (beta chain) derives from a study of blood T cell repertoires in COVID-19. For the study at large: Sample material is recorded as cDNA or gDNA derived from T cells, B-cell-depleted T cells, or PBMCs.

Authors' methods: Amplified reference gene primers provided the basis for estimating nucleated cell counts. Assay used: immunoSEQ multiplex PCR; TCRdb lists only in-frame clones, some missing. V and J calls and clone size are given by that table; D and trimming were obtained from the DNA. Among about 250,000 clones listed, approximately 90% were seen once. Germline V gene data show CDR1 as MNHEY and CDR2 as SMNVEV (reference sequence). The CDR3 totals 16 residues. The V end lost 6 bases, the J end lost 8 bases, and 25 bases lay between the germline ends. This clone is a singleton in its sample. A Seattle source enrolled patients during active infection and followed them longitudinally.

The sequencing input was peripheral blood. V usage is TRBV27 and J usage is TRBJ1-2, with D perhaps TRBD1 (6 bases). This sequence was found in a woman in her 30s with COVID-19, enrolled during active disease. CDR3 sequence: CASRPTTGLGTYGYTF. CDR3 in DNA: TGTGCCAGCAGACCCACGACGGGCCTAGGGACATACGGCTACACCTTC.